A single sample is the source of the 20 T cell receptor beta chains below, sequenced in a study of regulatory T cells in long-lasting Graves disease. Arm-PCR with iRepertoire HTBI primers amplified the CDR3 regions for these TCR beta libraries. TCRdb re-called the multiplex PCR reads with MiXCR, one entry per CDR3 protein. The sample yields under 450,000 distinct CDR3 sequences, 23% seen once. Indicated time point: persistent/refractory GD, antithyroid drugs over 5 years with positive TRAb. The TCR library was prepared using RNA isolated from PBMCs. The specimen was peripheral blood mononuclear cells (PBMCs), collected when the disease was refractory, from a patient treated with antithyroid drugs. These receptors were obtained from a female donor with Graves disease.

This clonotype showed up many times. V gene TRBV5-1 combines with J gene TRBJ1-1; D is ambiguous. The CDR3 runs to 14 residues. V was cut by 3 bases and J by 4 bases, with 13 bases left in between. Per the germline V gene, CDR1 is SGHRS and CDR2 is YFSETQ. The chain's CDR3 is CASSSSGGSTEAFF. For the CDR3, the DNA is TGCGCCAGCAGCTCCTCGGGAGGTTCCACTGAAGCTTTCTTT. Drawing the rest from reference TRBV5-1 and TRBJ1-1, the complete variable domain is KAGVTQTPRYLIKTRGQQVTLSCSPISGHRSVSWYQQTPGQGLQFLFEYFSETQRNKGNFPGRFSGRQFSNSRSEMNVSTLELGDSALYLCASSSSGGSTEAFFGQGTRLTVV.

Many counts were recorded for this clonotype. V usage is TRBV7-2 and J usage is TRBJ1-2, with a possible D match to TRBD1 (5 bases). The V gene's germline CDR1 is SGHTA and CDR2 FQGNSA. Trimming cost V 6 bases and J 4 bases, with 15 bases left between them. The CDR3 spans 14 residues. This chain's CDR3 is CASSLVPGTYGYTF. The CDR3 nucleotides are TGTGCCAGCAGTTTGGTTCCCGGGACCTATGGCTACACCTTC.

The chain employs TRBV27 and TRBJ1-1; TRBD1 aligns across 8 bases. After removal of 6 bases from V and 3 bases from J, the junction contained 9 bases not matched to a gene. The CDR3 is made up of 15 amino acids. Germline CDR1 and CDR2: MNHEY and SMNVEV (reference sequence). The CDR3 coding sequence is TGTGCCAGCAGACTGTATACAGGGGGAGACACTGAAGCTTTCTTT. Its translation: CASRLYTGGDTEAFF.

This clonotype was counted only a few times. This chain links TRBV6-1 with TRBJ2-2, with TRBD2 as a possible D gene (5 bases). The CDR3 has 12 residues. V lost 6 bases and J 3 bases, leaving 5 bases between the germline ends. From germline, CDR1 is MNHNS and CDR2 SASEGT. CDR3 nucleotide sequence: TGTGCCAGCAGGCGGGACACCGGGGAGCTGTTTTTT. The encoded protein is CASRRDTGELFF.

Details on this clonotype: A much larger clone differs from this one at a single base, so this may be a read error. J is TRBJ2-7 and V is TRBV9, with TRBD1 matching 7 bases. Germline CDR1 SGDLS, CDR2 YYNGEE. V lost 2 bases, J lost 0 bases, and 2 bases stayed unmatched. The CDR3 loop spans 14 amino acids. CDR3 sequence (DNA): TGTGCCAGCAGCGTGACAGGGAACTCCTACGAGCAGTACTTC. This codes for CASSVTGNSYEQYF.

This clonotype turned up a few times. In nucleotides, the CDR3 is TGTGCCAGTAGTACGGGACCGAGTAATTCACCCCTCCACTTT. Protein: CASSTGPSNSPLHF. The J gene is TRBJ1-6, the V gene TRBV19, with D possibly being TRBD1 (5 bases). With 4 bases removed from V and 6 bases from J, the gap between germline ends came to 10 bases. The CDR3 extends over 14 amino acids. The germline V gene has CDR1 LNHDA and CDR2 SQIVND (reference sequence).

This chain links TRBV5-1 with TRBJ2-5, with D tentatively TRBD1 (6 bases). This CDR3 is built from 14 residues. Trimming cost V 7 bases and J 5 bases, with 18 bases left between them. The germline CDR1 and CDR2 sequences are SGHRS and YFSETQ. The CDR3 reads CASAGQPRAETQYF. CDR3 sequence (DNA): TGCGCCAGCGCAGGACAGCCACGGGCGGAGACCCAGTACTTC.

This clonotype was recorded many times. The V and J genes are TRBV28 and TRBJ1-5, with D perhaps TRBD1 (5 bases). CDR1 and CDR2 from the germline V gene are MDHEN and SYDVKM. This CDR3 region has 14 residues. The ends were cut back, 3 bases at V and 6 bases at J, with 12 bases in the middle. The CDR3 DNA sequence: TGTGCCAGCAGTTTCGTAGGGGAGGGTCAGCCCCAGCATTTT. It codes for CASSFVGEGQPQHF.

Points on this clonotype: With a much larger clone just one base away, this may be a read error. The chain is built from TRBV20-1 and TRBJ1-5; a weak D match, TRBD1 (5 bases). The CDR3 extends over 17 amino acids. CDR1 and CDR2 from the germline V gene are DFQATT and SNEGSKA (reference sequence). The V end lost 0 bases, the J end lost 0 bases, and 15 bases lay between the germline ends. This CDR3 is CSARERGRTHSNQPQHF. CDR3 coding DNA: TGCAGTGCTAGAGAACGAGGACGGACACATAGCAATCAGCCCCAGCATTTT.

In the case of this clonotype: A much larger clone differs from this one at a single base, so this may be a read error. The CDR3 coding sequence is TGTGTCAGCACCTCAACTACACAAGACTACACCTTC. Its translation: CVSTSTTQDYTF. This chain connects TRBV28 to TRBJ1-2; unclear D gene. Looked up from germline, CDR1 is MDHEN and CDR2 is SYDVKM. The CDR3 has 12 residues.

V usage is TRBV20-1 and J usage is TRBJ2-7, with D perhaps given as TRBD1 or TRBD2 (5 bases each). Germline V lookup: CDR1 DFQATT, CDR2 SNEGSKA (reference sequence). This CDR3 has 14 amino acids. V gave up 7 bases and J gave up 0 bases, with 16 bases separating them. The CDR3: CSVLRDGASYEQYF. The CDR3 coding sequence is TGCAGTGTACTCCGGGACGGGGCCTCCTACGAGCAGTACTTC.

This clonotype was counted only a few times. The rearrangement links TRBV5-1 to TRBJ2-1; 8 bases match TRBD2. The V gene end was trimmed by 1 base and the J gene end by 5 bases; junction bases not matched to a gene: 5. CDR3 length: 15 amino acids. The germline CDR1 and CDR2 sequences are SGHRS and YFSETQ. This chain's CDR3 is CASSLQPGLDNEQFF. CDR3 DNA: TGCGCCAGCAGCTTGCAACCGGGACTAGACAATGAGCAGTTCTTC.

V usage is TRBV7-3 and J usage is TRBJ1-6; possibly TRBD1 for D (6 bases). The V end was cut by 5 bases, the J end by 5 bases, with 13 bases between. Germline values: CDR1 SGHTA, CDR2 FQGTGA. The CDR3 spans 15 residues. The CDR3 DNA sequence: TGTGCCAGCAGCCAACGGACAGCAGATAATTCACCCCTCCACTTT. Translation: CASSQRTADNSPLHF.

The chain recombines TRBV28 with TRBJ1-6, with 7 bases matching TRBD1. Per germline, CDR1 MDHEN and CDR2 SYDVKM. This CDR3 has 12 amino acids. Unmatched junction bases numbered 12, after V lost 6 bases and J lost 19 bases. The chain's CDR3 is CASSPLQGVGHF. Written as DNA, the CDR3 is TGTGCCAGCAGCCCCCTCCAGGGGGTGGGTCACTTT.

This clonotype was counted ten times or more. The rearrangement joins TRBV24-1 to TRBJ1-2, with 8 bases lining up with TRBD1. Germline CDR1 and CDR2: KGHDR and SFDVKD. The CDR3 totals 12 residues. The V and J ends lost 4 bases and 7 bases, in that order; junction bases with no gene match: 1. The CDR3 reads CATSDDRGGYTF. Written as DNA, the CDR3 is TGTGCCACCAGTGACGACAGGGGTGGCTACACCTTC.

Of note for this clonotype: This sequence may be a read error, since a much larger clone differs from it by one base. The V call is TRBV12-3 or TRBV12-4, the J call TRBJ2-7, with D unresolved. This CDR3 spans 14 amino acids. The CDR3 sequence: CASSFDSVPYGQYF. The CDR3 region has the DNA TGTGCCAGCAGTTTCGATTCGGTACCCTACGGGCAGTACTTC.

At least ten counts were recorded for this clonotype. The rearrangement links TRBV2 to TRBJ2-7, with D maybe TRBD2 (6 bases). The CDR3 extends over 14 amino acids. In germline, CDR1 is SNHLY, CDR2 FYNNEI. The V and J ends lost 7 bases and 2 bases respectively, with 15 bases between them. CDR3 protein: CASKQAGPAYEQYF. CDR3 bases: TGTGCCAGCAAGCAGGCGGGGCCAGCCTACGAGCAGTACTTC.

The rearrangement uses TRBV29-1 and TRBJ2-3; a weak D match, TRBD1 (5 bases). The CDR3 sequence is 14 residues long. Looked up from germline, CDR1 is SQVTM and CDR2 is ANQGSEA. V was cut by 2 bases and J by 0 bases, with 9 bases left in between. The CDR3 region has the DNA TGCAGCGTTGAAACAGGAGTAAGCACAGATACGCAGTATTTT. Amino acid sequence: CSVETGVSTDTQYF.

This clonotype came up many times. The CDR3: CASSPARYGIQYF. The DNA for the CDR3 is TGTGCCAGCAGTCCGGCCCGGTACGGCATTCAGTACTTC. V gene TRBV28 combines with J gene TRBJ2-4; D is unclear. The CDR3 runs 13 residues. The V end lost 5 bases, the J end lost 9 bases, and 14 bases lay between the germline ends. Germline V gene data show CDR1 as MDHEN and CDR2 as SYDVKM.

The chain recombines TRBV6-2 or TRBV6-3 with TRBJ2-1; 8 bases are shared with TRBD2. V shed 5 bases, J shed 8 bases, and the junction held 11 bases outside the gene matches. Germline V lookup: CDR1 MNHEY, CDR2 SVGEGT. The CDR3 has 15 residues. CDR3 region: CASSETSGPSDEQFF. The CDR3 DNA is TGTGCCAGCAGTGAAACTAGCGGCCCCTCGGATGAGCAGTTCTTC.